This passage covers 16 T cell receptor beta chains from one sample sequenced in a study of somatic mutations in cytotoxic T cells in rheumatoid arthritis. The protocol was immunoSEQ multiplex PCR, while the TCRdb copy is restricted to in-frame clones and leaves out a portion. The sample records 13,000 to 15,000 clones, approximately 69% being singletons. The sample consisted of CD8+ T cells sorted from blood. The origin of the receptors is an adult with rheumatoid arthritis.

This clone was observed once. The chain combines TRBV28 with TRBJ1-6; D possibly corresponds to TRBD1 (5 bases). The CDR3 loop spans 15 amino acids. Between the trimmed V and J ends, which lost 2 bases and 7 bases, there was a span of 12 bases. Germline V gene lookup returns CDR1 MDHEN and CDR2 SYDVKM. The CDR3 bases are TGTGCCAGCAGTTTAATGGGACGGAAGAATTCACCCCTCCACTTT. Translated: CASSLMGRKNSPLHF.

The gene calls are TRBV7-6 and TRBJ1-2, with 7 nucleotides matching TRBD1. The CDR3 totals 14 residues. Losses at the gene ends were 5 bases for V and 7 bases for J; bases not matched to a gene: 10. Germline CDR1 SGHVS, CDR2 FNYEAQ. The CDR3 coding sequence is TGTGCCAGCAGCCTCGGGGTAGGGGGCTCTGGCTACACCTTC. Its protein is CASSLGVGGSGYTF.

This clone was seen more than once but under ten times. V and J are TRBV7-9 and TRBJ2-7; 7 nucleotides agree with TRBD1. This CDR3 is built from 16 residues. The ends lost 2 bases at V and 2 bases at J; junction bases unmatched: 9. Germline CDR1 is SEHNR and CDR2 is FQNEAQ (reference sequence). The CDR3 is CASSLTWGQQAYEQYF. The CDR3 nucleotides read TGTGCCAGCAGCTTAACATGGGGACAGCAAGCCTACGAGCAGTACTTC.

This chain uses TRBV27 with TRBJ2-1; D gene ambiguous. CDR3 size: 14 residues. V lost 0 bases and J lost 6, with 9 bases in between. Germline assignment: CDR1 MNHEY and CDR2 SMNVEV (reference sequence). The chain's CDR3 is CASSLSWGFNEQFF. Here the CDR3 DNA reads TGTGCCAGCAGTTTATCTTGGGGATTCAATGAGCAGTTCTTC.

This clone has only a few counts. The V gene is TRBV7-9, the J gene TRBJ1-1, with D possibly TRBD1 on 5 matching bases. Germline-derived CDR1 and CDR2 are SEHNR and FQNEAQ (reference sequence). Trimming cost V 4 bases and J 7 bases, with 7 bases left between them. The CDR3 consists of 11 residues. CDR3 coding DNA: TGTGCCAGCAGCTCTGGGGGTGAAGCTTTCTTT. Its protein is CASSSGGEAFF.

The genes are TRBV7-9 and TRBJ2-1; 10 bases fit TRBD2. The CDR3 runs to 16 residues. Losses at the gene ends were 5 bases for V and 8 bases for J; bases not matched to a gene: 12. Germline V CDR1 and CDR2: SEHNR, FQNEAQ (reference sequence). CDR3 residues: CASSQPHSGGYYEQFF. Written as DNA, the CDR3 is TGTGCCAGCAGCCAACCCCATAGCGGGGGGTACTATGAGCAGTTCTTC.

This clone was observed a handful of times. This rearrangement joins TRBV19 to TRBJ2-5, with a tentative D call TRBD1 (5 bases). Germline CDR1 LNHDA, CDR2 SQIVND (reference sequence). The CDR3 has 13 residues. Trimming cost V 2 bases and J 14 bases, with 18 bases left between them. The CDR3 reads CASSIIGRTKIYF. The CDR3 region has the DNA TGTGCCAGTAGTATAATAGGGCGGACAAAGATATACTTC.

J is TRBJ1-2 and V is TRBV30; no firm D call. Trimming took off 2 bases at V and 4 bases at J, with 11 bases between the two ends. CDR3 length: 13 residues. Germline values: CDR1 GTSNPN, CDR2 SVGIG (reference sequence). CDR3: CAWSPNTVYGYTF. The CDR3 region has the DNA TGTGCCTGGAGTCCCAATACTGTCTATGGCTACACCTTC.

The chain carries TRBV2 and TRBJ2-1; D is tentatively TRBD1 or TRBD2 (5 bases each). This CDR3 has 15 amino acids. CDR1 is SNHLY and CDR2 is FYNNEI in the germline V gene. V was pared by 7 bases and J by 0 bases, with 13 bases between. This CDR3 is CASIPAGGSYNEQFF. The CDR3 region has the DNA TGTGCCAGCATTCCGGCTGGGGGCTCCTACAATGAGCAGTTCTTC.

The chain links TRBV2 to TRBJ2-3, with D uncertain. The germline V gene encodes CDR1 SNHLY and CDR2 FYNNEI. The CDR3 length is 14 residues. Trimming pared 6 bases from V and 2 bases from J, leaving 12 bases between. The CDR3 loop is CASSDPRYTDTQYF. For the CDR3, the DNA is TGTGCCAGCAGCGACCCGAGGTACACAGATACGCAGTATTTT. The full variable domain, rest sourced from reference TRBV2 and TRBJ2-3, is EPEVTQTPSHQVTQMGQEVILRCVPISNHLYFYWYRQILGQKVEFLVSFYNNEISEKSEIFDDQFSVERPDGSNFTLKIRSTKLEDSAMYFCASSDPRYTDTQYFGPGTRLTVL.

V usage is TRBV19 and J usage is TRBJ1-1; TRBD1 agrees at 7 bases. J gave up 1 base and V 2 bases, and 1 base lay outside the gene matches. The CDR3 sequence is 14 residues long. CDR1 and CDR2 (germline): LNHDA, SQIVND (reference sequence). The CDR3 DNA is TGTGCCAGTAGTATAACAGGGGCGAACACTGAAGCTTTCTTT. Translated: CASSITGANTEAFF.

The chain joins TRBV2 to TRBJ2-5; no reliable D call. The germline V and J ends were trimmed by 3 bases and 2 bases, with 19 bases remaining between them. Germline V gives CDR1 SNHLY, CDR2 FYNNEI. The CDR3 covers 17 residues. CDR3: CASSDTTVRATQETQYF. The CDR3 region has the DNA TGTGCCAGCAGTGATACCACGGTTCGGGCTACTCAAGAGACCCAGTACTTC.

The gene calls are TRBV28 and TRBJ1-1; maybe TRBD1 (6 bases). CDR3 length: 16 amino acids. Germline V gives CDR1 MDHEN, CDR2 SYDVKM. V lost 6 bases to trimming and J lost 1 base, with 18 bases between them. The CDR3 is CASSPRGGAQNTEAFF. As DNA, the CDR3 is TGTGCCAGCAGCCCTCGCGGGGGGGCTCAGAACACTGAAGCTTTCTTT.

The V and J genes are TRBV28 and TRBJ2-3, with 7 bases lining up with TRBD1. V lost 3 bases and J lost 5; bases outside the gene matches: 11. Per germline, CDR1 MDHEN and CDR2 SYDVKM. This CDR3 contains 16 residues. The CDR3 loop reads CASSLTGQGVLDTQYF. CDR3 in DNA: TGTGCCAGCAGTTTGACCGGCCAGGGGGTTTTAGATACGCAGTATTTT.

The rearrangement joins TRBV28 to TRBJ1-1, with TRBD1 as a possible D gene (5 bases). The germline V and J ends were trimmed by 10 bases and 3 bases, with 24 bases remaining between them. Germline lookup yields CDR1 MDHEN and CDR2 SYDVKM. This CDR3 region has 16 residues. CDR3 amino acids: CATTFLRRGIDTEAFF. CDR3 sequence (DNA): TGTGCCACCACATTCCTCAGGAGGGGCATCGACACTGAAGCTTTCTTT.

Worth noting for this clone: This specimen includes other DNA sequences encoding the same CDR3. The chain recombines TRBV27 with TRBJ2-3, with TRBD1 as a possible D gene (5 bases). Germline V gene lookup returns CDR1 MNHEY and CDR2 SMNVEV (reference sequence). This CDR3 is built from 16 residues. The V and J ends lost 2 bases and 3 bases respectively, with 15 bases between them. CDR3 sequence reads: CASSLSSQGSTDTQYF. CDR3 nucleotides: TGTGCCAGCAGTTTAAGTTCCCAGGGATCGACAGATACGCAGTATTTT.